This is a list of T cell receptor beta chains from one sample in a study of STAT5B mutations in CD4+ large granular lymphocyte leukemia. Data came from immunoSEQ multiplex PCR; TCRdb stores just in-frame clones and leaves some out. Here the sample spans 30,000 to 40,000 clones, about 91% being singletons. The sample was CD4+ T cells from blood buffy coats. These receptors originate from a human donor in good health. CDR3s include the opening cysteine and the closing phenylalanine or tryptophan. D genes are given only for firm matches. Size is stated for part of the rows, as once, few or many counts, or as a class when the clone is expanded.

clone size,D gene,V gene,J gene,CDR3 DNA,CDR3 protein
NA,NA,TRBV5-8,TRBJ1-2,TGTGCCAGCAGCCCCTATTCAAGACAGAACTATGGCTACACCTTC,CASSPYSRQNYGYTF
NA,NA,TRBV7-9,TRBJ1-1,TGTGCCAGCAGCTTCAGTACGAACACTGAAGCTTTCTTT,CASSFSTNTEAFF
NA,NA,TRBV5-5,TRBJ1-2,TGTGCCAGCAGCCCCTCATCCCCCCGCCCCTATGGCTACACCTTC,CASSPSSPRPYGYTF
NA,NA,TRBV5-1,TRBJ1-5,TGCGCCAGCAGCTTGGGGGCAGGCTATAGCAATCAGCCCCAGCATTTT,CASSLGAGYSNQPQHF
NA,TRBD2,TRBV7-2,TRBJ2-7,TGTGCCAGCAGCTTAGAGGGAGGGTGGGACTACGAGCAGTACTTC,CASSLEGGWDYEQYF
NA,NA,TRBV18,TRBJ2-5,TGTGCCAGCTCACCCTTTAACAGGGCGCAAGAGACCCAGTACTTC,CASSPFNRAQETQYF
once,TRBD2,TRBV5-4,TRBJ2-7,TGTGCCAGCAGCTCCGGGACTAGCGGATATTACGAGCAGTACTTC,CASSSGTSGYYEQYF
NA,NA,TRBV19,TRBJ2-7,TGTGCCAGTAGTATTCCAGGGAACCGCTACGAGCAGTACTTC,CASSIPGNRYEQYF
NA,NA,TRBV7-9,TRBJ1-4,TGTGCCAGCAGCTTAATGGGACAAGCAAAACTGTTTTTT,CASSLMGQAKLFF
NA,TRBD1,TRBV4-3,TRBJ1-2,TGCGCCAGCAGCCAAGATATTAGCCCGGGACAGGGATATGGCTACACCTTC,CASSQDISPGQGYGYTF
NA,TRBD1,TRBV7-9,TRBJ2-7,TGTGCCAGCAGCCCCGGACAGGGGGCTACTGGATACGAGCAGTACTTC,CASSPGQGATGYEQYF
few,NA,TRBV6-5,TRBJ1-5,TGTGCCAGCAGTTACTCGCTTGGGGCGAGGCAGCCCCAGCATTTT,CASSYSLGARQPQHF
NA,NA,TRBV28,TRBJ2-7,TGTGCCAGCAGTCCCGAACACCCGACAGCGTACGAGCAGTACTTC,CASSPEHPTAYEQYF
NA,NA,TRBV18,TRBJ1-2,TGTGCCAGCTCACCAGAGGGCCCGGTGGGGGGCACCTTC,CASSPEGPVGGTF
NA,TRBD1,TRBV11-3,TRBJ1-3,TGTGCCAGCAGCTCCCGGGACAGGGCTGGAAACACCATATATTTT,CASSSRDRAGNTIYF
NA,NA,TRBV5-6,TRBJ1-5,TGTGCCAGCAGCTTGGTCGATCAGCCCCAGCATTTT,CASSLVDQPQHF
NA,NA,TRBV7-2,TRBJ2-1,TGTGCCAGCAGGCAAACTACTAGTACCTACAATGAGCAGTTCTTC,CASRQTTSTYNEQFF
NA,NA,TRBV19,TRBJ2-2,TGTGCCAGTAGTATAGATCGGCGCCAAACCGGGGAGCTGTTTTTT,CASSIDRRQTGELFF
NA,TRBD2,TRBV11-3,TRBJ2-3,TGTGCCAGCAGCTTAGGGAGCGGGAGGGCCTTAGTAGGAGATACGCAGTATTTT,CASSLGSGRALVGDTQYF
few,NA,TRBV7-2,TRBJ1-5,TGTGCCAGCAGCTTGGGGGGGGTGCCCGGCGGGCCCCAGCATTTT,CASSLGGVPGGPQHF
NA,NA,TRBV5-1,TRBJ2-3,TGCGCCAGCAGCTTAACCGGTAGCACAGATACGCAGTATTTT,CASSLTGSTDTQYF
NA,TRBD1,TRBV19,TRBJ1-6,TGTGCCAGTACCCCGGGACAGTTATATTCACCCCTCCACTTT,CASTPGQLYSPLHF
NA,NA,TRBV6-4,TRBJ1-1,TGTGCCAGTTCTAGCTACCCGGACACTGAAGCTTTCTTT,CASSSYPDTEAFF
NA,NA,TRBV21-1,TRBJ1-2,TGTGCCAGCAGCAGGCGGGGGTACGATGGCTACACCTTC,CASSRRGYDGYTF
NA,NA,TRBV28,TRBJ2-7,TGTGCCAGCAGTCTCAGTCGTGAGCAGTACTTC,CASSLSREQYF
NA,TRBD1,TRBV19,TRBJ2-2,TGTGCCAGTAGTCCCCACAGGGGTAACACCGGGGAGCTGTTTTTT,CASSPHRGNTGELFF
NA,NA,TRBV4-3,TRBJ2-1,TGCGCCAGCAGCCCGAGCGGAGGATCCTACACTGAGCAGTTCTTC,CASSPSGGSYTEQFF
NA,NA,TRBV9,TRBJ1-4,TGTGCCAGCAGCGTAGAGCCCCGGGGGGCGGGAGAAAAACTGTTTTTT,CASSVEPRGAGEKLFF
once,TRBD2,TRBV18,TRBJ2-1,TGTGCCAGCTCTAGCGGGGGACTCCACAATGAGCAGTTCTTC,CASSSGGLHNEQFF
NA,NA,TRBV7-7,TRBJ2-3,TGTGCTAGCAGCTTAGGGGAGGCTAGCACAGATACGCAGTATTTT,CASSLGEASTDTQYF
NA,NA,TRBV11-3,TRBJ1-1,TGTGCCAGCAGCTTAGATCAAACAGCCATGAACACTGAAGCTTTCTTT,CASSLDQTAMNTEAFF
NA,TRBD1,TRBV6-4,TRBJ1-1,TGTGCCAGCAGTGCTTCAGGGGGCACTGAAGCTTTCTTT,CASSASGGTEAFF
NA,NA,TRBV27,TRBJ1-5,TGTGCCAGCAGTTCCCTGAATCAGCCCCAGCATTTT,CASSSLNQPQHF
few,NA,TRBV25-1,TRBJ1-1,TGTGCCAGCAGTCAAAGACAGGCAGCTTTCTTT,CASSQRQAAFF
NA,TRBD2,TRBV10-2,TRBJ2-7,TGCGCCAGCAGTAGCGGGACTAGCGTAAATTACGAGCAGTACTTC,CASSSGTSVNYEQYF
NA,TRBD2,TRBV7-9,TRBJ2-1,TGTGCCAGCAGCCCTAGCGGGAGGCCCAACAATGAGCAGTTCTTC,CASSPSGRPNNEQFF
NA,NA,TRBV4-3,TRBJ1-3,TGCGCCAGCAGCCAACAAAACTTTCAGGGTGGAGGAAACACCATATATTTT,CASSQQNFQGGGNTIYF
NA,NA,TRBV18,TRBJ2-7,TGTGCCAGCTCACCTTCCAACGAGCAGTACTTC,CASSPSNEQYF
few,TRBD1,TRBV7-9,TRBJ1-2,TGTGCCAGCACCCGGGACAGGGGGGACTATGGCTACACCTTC,CASTRDRGDYGYTF
NA,TRBD2,TRBV7-9,TRBJ2-5,TGTGCCAGCAGCTTAGGAGGACTAGCGGTAGAGACCCAGTACTTC,CASSLGGLAVETQYF
NA,TRBD2,TRBV9,TRBJ2-1,TGTGCCAGCAGCGTTGGGCTAGCGGAATACAATGAGCAGTTCTTC,CASSVGLAEYNEQFF
NA,NA,TRBV7-2,TRBJ2-4,TGTGCCAGCAGCCGGTTTGAGGAGCCCCGCGCCAAAAACATTCAGTACTTC,CASSRFEEPRAKNIQYF
NA,TRBD2,TRBV4-1,TRBJ2-3,TGCGCCAGCAGCCAAGAGGGAGGTCGGGGGGGCCAGGATACGCAGTATTTT,CASSQEGGRGGQDTQYF
NA,NA,TRBV5-6,TRBJ2-7,TGTGCCAGCAGCTTGGTAGCAGGGTTTGTGCCGTTC,CASSLVAGFVPF
NA,NA,TRBV2,TRBJ1-1,TGTGCCAGCCACTCGTACGCCACTGAAGCTTTCTTT,CASHSYATEAFF
NA,TRBD1,TRBV5-8,TRBJ2-7,TGTGCCAGCAGCCCAATAGGGGACAGGGGCTACGAGCAGTACTTC,CASSPIGDRGYEQYF
NA,NA,TRBV11-2,TRBJ1-1,TGTGCCAGCAGCTTGCAGGGGCTTTATAGCACTGAAGCTTTCTTT,CASSLQGLYSTEAFF
NA,TRBD1,TRBV4-3,TRBJ1-4,TGCGCCAGCAGCCAATCTTCTCCCGGGACAGATAATGAAAAACTGTTTTTT,CASSQSSPGTDNEKLFF
NA,TRBD1,TRBV4-3,TRBJ1-6,TGCGCCAGCAGCCACAGACAGGGGAGCTCCTATAATTCACCCCTCCACTTT,CASSHRQGSSYNSPLHF
NA,NA,TRBV5-1,TRBJ2-7,TGCGCCAGCCGGGGTCGGGGGCCCTCCTACGAGCAGTACTTC,CASRGRGPSYEQYF
NA,NA,TRBV6-4,TRBJ2-2,TGTGCCAGCAGTTTCACCTCTGCCGGGGAGCTGTTTTTT,CASSFTSAGELFF
NA,NA,TRBV4-1,TRBJ1-2,TGCGCCAGCAGTCCCCACGCGGTTTGGCCGTATGGCTACACCTTC,CASSPHAVWPYGYTF
NA,NA,TRBV10-3,TRBJ1-2,TGTGCCATCAGTGTCAGCGACGGCTACACCTTC,CAISVSDGYTF
NA,TRBD1,TRBV18,TRBJ1-5,TGTGCCAGCTCACCTCCGAATACCGGGACAGGGGTCGATCAGCCCCAGCATTTT,CASSPPNTGTGVDQPQHF
NA,NA,TRBV5-1,TRBJ1-4,TGCGCCAGCAGCCCCGGCATGGTCACTGGACATGAAAAACTGTTTTTT,CASSPGMVTGHEKLFF